The 27 T cell receptor beta chains presented below share a single source sample, sequenced in a study of blood T cells in healthy people across ages. Together with a sample-barcoded 5' primer, a J-beta primer mix was included in a second PCR lasting roughly 6 to 12 cycles. TCRdb re-analysed the 5' RACE reads in MiXCR, keeping a single row per CDR3 protein. Of about 290,000 distinct CDR3 sequences in the sample, 25% to 30% are singletons; the top ten hold over 25%. Sequenced: blood. These receptors were collected from a woman aged 65 to 85 in good health.

The sample holds many counts of this clonotype. This chain links TRBV5-1 with TRBJ2-1, with D unresolved. From germline, CDR1 is SGHRS and CDR2 YFSETQ. V lost 0 bases, J lost 10 bases, and 11 bases lay in between. This CDR3 is 13 amino acids long. CDR3 DNA sequence: TGCGCCAGCAGCTTGGTCCCTGACATGGAGCAGTTCTTC. Translation: CASSLVPDMEQFF.

The V and J genes are TRBV5-1 and TRBJ2-5, with 9 bases that match TRBD2. The DNA end is a closer match to TRBJ2-7, so the J assignment may be wrong. Germline-derived CDR1 and CDR2 are SGHRS and YFSETQ. The CDR3 has 16 amino acids. The CDR3 spells CASSLASGISSYEQYF. The DNA of the CDR3 is TGCGCCAGCAGCTTGGCTAGCGGGATAAGCTCCTACGAGCAGTACTTC.

The V gene is TRBV29-1, the J gene TRBJ2-7, with 7 positions matching TRBD2. The V gene's germline CDR1 is SQVTM and CDR2 ANQGSEA. J was trimmed by 2 bases and V by 7 bases; bases with no gene match: 8. CDR3 length: 13 residues. CDR3 sequence reads: CSAQSGGTYEQYF. The CDR3 bases are TGCAGCGCACAGTCGGGGGGAACCTACGAGCAGTACTTC.

This clonotype appeared many times. The gene calls are TRBV4-1 and TRBJ2-4; D not certain. The CDR3 runs to 13 residues. Germline CDR1 MGHRA, CDR2 YSYEKL. V lost 1 base and J lost 7, with 8 bases in between. CDR3 in amino acids: CASSQVQDNIQYF. In DNA form, the CDR3 reads TGCGCCAGCAGCCAAGTCCAGGACAACATTCAGTACTTC.

This clonotype was detected only once. This chain links TRBV20-1 with TRBJ1-4; the D gene is possibly TRBD1 (5 bases). There are 12 residues in the CDR3. The V and J ends lost 6 bases and 6 bases respectively, with 11 bases between them. CDR1 and CDR2 (germline): DFQATT, SNEGSKA (reference sequence). The CDR3 bases are TGCAGTGCAAGCGGGACGGATGAAAAACTGTTTTTT. Protein: CSASGTDEKLFF.

J is TRBJ1-3 and V is TRBV20-1; TRBD1 matches 7 bases. The J segment lost 0 bases and the V segment lost 6 bases, leaving 5 bases of the junction unmatched. The germline V gene encodes CDR1 DFQATT and CDR2 SNEGSKA (reference sequence). This CDR3 has 14 residues. The CDR3 DNA reads as TGCAGTGCCACGACAGGGCTCTCTGGAAACACCATATATTTT. Residues: CSATTGLSGNTIYF.

This chain uses TRBV5-5 with TRBJ1-6, with no clear D. From germline, CDR1 is SGHKS and CDR2 YYEKEE (reference sequence). The CDR3 covers 17 residues. The V and J ends lost 4 bases and 3 bases respectively, with 17 bases between them. The CDR3 region has the DNA TGTGCCAGCAGCCCTACAGTGTCTGTCGGCTATAATTCACCCCTCCACTTT. This encodes CASSPTVSVGYNSPLHF.

In its sample, this clonotype was seen a few times. The chain couples TRBV11-2 to TRBJ2-5; D remains unclear. Germline CDR1 and CDR2: SGHAT and FQNNGV. V lost 3 bases and J 5 bases, leaving 7 bases between the germline ends. This CDR3 has 12 amino acids. This CDR3 reads CASSFTSETQYF. The CDR3 DNA is TGTGCCAGCAGCTTTACCTCTGAGACCCAGTACTTC.

The chain has TRBV7-9 and TRBJ1-2, with a tentative D call TRBD1 (6 bases). The V and J ends lost 1 base and 8 bases respectively, with 14 bases between them. CDR1 is SEHNR, CDR2 FQNEAQ, per germline (reference sequence). CDR3 length equals 14 residues. The CDR3 DNA sequence: TGTGCCAGCAGCTTAGGGAGGGGGTTCGACGGCTACACCTTC. This translates into CASSLGRGFDGYTF.

This clonotype was seen a handful of times. The V and J genes are TRBV12-3 or TRBV12-4 and TRBJ2-7, with TRBD1 identical over 7 bases. Trimming cost V 5 bases and J 10 bases; bases outside gene matches: 14. The CDR3 loop spans 14 amino acids. The DNA for the CDR3 is TGTGCCAGCAGTACAGCCGGGACAGCGTACCTCCAGTACTTC. The encoded protein is CASSTAGTAYLQYF.

J is TRBJ1-1 and V is TRBV29-1; D might be TRBD1 (5 bases). The CDR3 runs to 15 residues. CDR1 is SQVTM and CDR2 is ANQGSEA in the germline V gene. V was clipped by 5 bases and J by 5 bases, with 21 bases between them. The CDR3 coding sequence is TGCAGCGTTAGGGGATGGATTCGACGGGAGACTGAAGCTTTCTTT. This codes for CSVRGWIRRETEAFF. The complete variable domain, with remaining parts taken from reference TRBV29-1 and TRBJ1-1, reads SAVISQKPSRDICQRGTSLTIQCQVDSQVTMMFWYRQQPGQSLTLIATANQGSEATYESGFVIDKFPISRPNLTFSTLTVSNMSPEDSSIYLCSVRGWIRRETEAFFGQGTRLTVV.

The V call is TRBV7-9, the J call TRBJ1-6; TRBD1 matches at 7 bases. Germline-derived CDR1 and CDR2 are SEHNR and FQNEAQ (reference sequence). V shed 8 bases and J 7 bases; nucleotides not matched to a gene: 5. The CDR3 totals 13 residues. For the CDR3, the DNA is TGTGCCAGCCAGGGGGACAGCAATTCACCCCTCCACTTT. Amino acid sequence: CASQGDSNSPLHF.

This rearrangement joins TRBV28 to TRBJ2-1; tentatively, D is TRBD2 (7 bases). Trimming took off 10 bases at V and 2 bases at J, with 15 bases between the two ends. The CDR3 runs 14 residues. The germline V gene has CDR1 MDHEN and CDR2 SYDVKM. CDR3 sequence (DNA): TGTGCCACTCTTCGGGGGGCGACCTACAATGAGCAGTTCTTC. Its protein is CATLRGATYNEQFF. The full variable domain, in which reference TRBV28 and TRBJ2-1 provide the parts outside the CDR3, is DVKVTQSSRYLVKRTGEKVFLECVQDMDHENMFWYRQDPGLGLRLIYFSYDVKMKEKGDIPEGYSVSREKKERFSLILESASTNQTSMYLCATLRGATYNEQFFGPGTRLTVL.

The sample holds a few counts of this clonotype. The chain uses TRBV27 and TRBJ2-7; D call uncertain. Germline loops: CDR1 MNHEY, CDR2 SMNVEV (reference sequence). V was pared by 4 bases and J by 8 bases, with 18 bases between. This CDR3 contains 14 residues. DNA of the CDR3: TGTGCCAGCAGTTCCTCAACCGTCGTGGGCAAGCAGTACTTC. Translating it yields CASSSSTVVGKQYF.

DNA for the CDR3: TGTGCCAGCAGCGGATCCGGGACAGGCGGCTCTGGGGCCAACGTCCTGACTTTC. Translating gives CASSGSGTGGSGANVLTF. V gene TRBV9 combines with J gene TRBJ2-6; TRBD1 agrees at 8 bases. Germline trimming cut 3 bases from V and 0 bases from J; bases unmatched to any gene: 8. There are 18 residues in the CDR3. CDR1 and CDR2 (germline): SGDLS, YYNGEE.

The rearrangement uses TRBV28 and TRBJ2-5, with D uncertain. The germline V gene encodes CDR1 MDHEN and CDR2 SYDVKM. The CDR3 consists of 17 residues. V gave up 10 bases and J gave up 3 bases, with 27 bases separating them. The CDR3 loop is CATEMVGAGALKETQYF. Here the CDR3 DNA reads TGTGCCACCGAAATGGTCGGAGCTGGAGCGTTAAAAGAGACCCAGTACTTC.

This clonotype was detected a few times. The chain carries TRBV4-2 and TRBJ2-7; D is perhaps TRBD1 (6 bases). The DNA matches TRBJ2-1 better at its end, which makes the J call doubtful. Germline V gene sequence: CDR1 LGHNA, CDR2 YNFKEQ. The CDR3 covers 12 residues. This CDR3 reads CASRDQGNEQFF. Here the CDR3 DNA reads TGTGCCAGCAGGGACCAGGGGAATGAGCAGTTCTTC.

This clonotype was picked up many times. The CDR3, as DNA: TGTGCCAGCAGCGTAGGGGAAGGCAGAGCCTACGAGCAGTACTTC. Protein product: CASSVGEGRAYEQYF. The chain has TRBV9 and TRBJ2-7, with unresolved D. This CDR3 contains 15 residues. Trimming left V 0 bases short and J 2 bases short, with 12 bases between. The germline V gene encodes CDR1 SGDLS and CDR2 YYNGEE.

This clonotype was picked up a small number of times. The chain joins TRBV11-2 to TRBJ2-2; TRBD1 might be the D (6 bases). V was shortened by 5 bases and J by 2 bases, with 15 bases between the two germline ends. The germline V gene has CDR1 SGHAT and CDR2 FQNNGV. The CDR3 consists of 16 residues. CDR3 coding DNA: TGTGCCAGCAGCCACCCGGGGACACCCAACACCGGGGAGCTGTTTTTT. Its protein is CASSHPGTPNTGELFF.

The table lists this clonotype with many counts. V and J are TRBV5-6 and TRBJ1-2; 8 bases are shared with TRBD1. CDR1 and CDR2 from the germline V gene are SGHDT and YYEEEE. The CDR3 covers 14 residues. After removal of 4 bases from V and 2 bases from J, the junction contained 4 bases not matched to a gene. CDR3 nucleotides: TGTGCCAGCAGCCGACAGGGGCTCAACTATGGCTACACCTTC. This translates into CASSRQGLNYGYTF. Full variable domain (rest looked up from reference TRBV5-6 and TRBJ1-2): DAGVTQSPTHLIKTRGQQVTLRCSPKSGHDTVSWYQQALGQGPQFIFQYYEEEERQRGNFPDRFSGHQFPNYSSELNVNALLLGDSALYLCASSRQGLNYGYTFGSGTRLTVV.

This clonotype came up a few times. The CDR3 region has the DNA TGTGCCACCAATCACAGGGGGTTTGTGGATAATTCACCCCTCCACTTT. Encoded protein: CATNHRGFVDNSPLHF. V usage is TRBV24-1 and J usage is TRBJ1-6, with 8 bases fitting TRBD1. The CDR3 is 16 residues long. Germline V gives CDR1 KGHDR, CDR2 SFDVKD. V shed 8 bases and J 5 bases; nucleotides not matched to a gene: 10.

This chain uses TRBV20-1 with TRBJ2-3; TRBD2 matches at 10 bases. The CDR3 has 16 amino acids. Germline CDR1 DFQATT, CDR2 SNEGSKA (reference sequence). J gave up 2 bases and V 5 bases, and 10 bases lay outside the gene matches. The CDR3 coding sequence is TGCAGTGCTCATAGCGGGGGGTCCGACTTCACAGATACGCAGTATTTT. It translates to CSAHSGGSDFTDTQYF.

The chain links TRBV28 to TRBJ1-4, with 7 bases matching TRBD1. CDR1 is MDHEN, CDR2 SYDVKM, per germline. CDR3 length: 16 amino acids. J was trimmed by 0 bases and V by 6 bases; bases with no gene match: 7. The CDR3 DNA is TGTGCCAGCAGCTCGGACAGGTCGCCAACTAATGAAAAACTGTTTTTT. It is translated as CASSSDRSPTNEKLFF.

V gene TRBV7-9 combines with J gene TRBJ1-1; 8 bases match TRBD1. V was clipped by 4 bases and J by 2 bases; unmatched bases: 6. The CDR3 extends over 15 amino acids. Germline lookup yields CDR1 SEHNR and CDR2 FQNEAQ (reference sequence). The CDR3: CASSSNRGVNTEAFF. CDR3 sequence (DNA): TGTGCCAGCAGCTCGAACAGGGGGGTAAACACTGAAGCTTTCTTT.

This clonotype showed up just a few times. This rearrangement joins TRBV20-1 to TRBJ2-1; TRBD2 matches at 10 bases. Germline V gene data show CDR1 as DFQATT and CDR2 as SNEGSKA (reference sequence). V lost 7 bases, J lost 5 bases, and 5 bases stayed unmatched. The CDR3 has 13 residues. The chain's CDR3 is CSVLAGGNNEQFF. CDR3 DNA: TGCAGTGTTTTAGCGGGAGGAAACAATGAGCAGTTCTTC.

V is TRBV6-5 and J is TRBJ1-6; D is unclear. Germline V gene lookup returns CDR1 MNHEY and CDR2 SVGAGI. The CDR3 extends over 12 amino acids. Between the trimmed V and J ends, which lost 6 bases and 7 bases, there was a span of 7 bases. CDR3 in amino acids: CASRQSNSPLHF. The CDR3 bases are TGTGCCAGCAGACAATCCAATTCACCCCTCCACTTT.

This clonotype has at least ten counts. The CDR3 sequence is CASSPAGGANVLTF. DNA of the CDR3: TGTGCCAGCAGTCCCGCAGGGGGGGCCAACGTCCTGACTTTC. J is TRBJ2-6 and V is TRBV7-3; D is possibly TRBD1 (5 bases). Germline V gene lookup returns CDR1 SGHTA and CDR2 FQGTGA. Trimming stripped 6 bases from V and 4 bases from J, with 10 bases between. This CDR3 contains 14 residues. The variable domain in full, completed from reference TRBV7-3 and TRBJ2-6, reads GAGVSQTPSNKVTEKGKYVELRCDPISGHTALYWYRQSLGQGPEFLIYFQGTGAADDSGLPNDRFFAVRPEGSVSTLKIQRTERGDSAVYLCASSPAGGANVLTFGAGSRLTVL.